The 20 T cell receptor beta chains reported below all come from one sample, sequenced in a study of blood T cell repertoires in COVID-19. Profiling relied on immunoSEQ multiplex PCR, and the TCRdb table lists in-frame clones only, not all of them. The top ten hold roughly 0.7% of the sample, which has roughly 200,000 clones, roughly 94% seen once. The sample taken for sequencing was peripheral blood. These receptors came from a young man with COVID-19, enrolled during active disease.

This clone was seen just once. The chain recombines TRBV4-2 with TRBJ1-1; 8 nucleotides align to TRBD1. This CDR3 has 14 amino acids. The J segment lost 1 base and the V segment lost 3 bases, leaving 1 base of the junction unmatched. Looked up from germline, CDR1 is LGHNA and CDR2 is YNFKEQ. In DNA form, the CDR3 reads TGTGCCAGCAGCCAGGACAGGGCGAACACTGAAGCTTTCTTT. Translation gives CASSQDRANTEAFF.

This clone was seen only a few times. V usage is TRBV7-9 and J usage is TRBJ2-7; 11 bases fit TRBD2. Germline V CDR1 and CDR2: SEHNR, FQNEAQ (reference sequence). CDR3 length: 17 residues. The V segment lost 0 bases and the J segment 7 bases; nucleotides outside the gene matches: 11. The CDR3 region is CASSLATGLAESGEQYF. CDR3 nucleotide sequence: TGTGCCAGCAGCTTAGCAACGGGACTAGCGGAGTCCGGGGAGCAGTACTTC.

The CDR3: CATSEPQGSHNSPLHF. In DNA form, the CDR3 reads TGTGCCACCAGTGAGCCGCAGGGGAGCCATAATTCACCCCTCCACTTT. The V and J genes are TRBV24-1 and TRBJ1-6; a possible D gene is TRBD1 (6 bases). Between the trimmed V and J ends, which lost 4 bases and 5 bases, there was a span of 14 bases. The germline CDR1 and CDR2 sequences are KGHDR and SFDVKD. The CDR3 consists of 16 residues.

The chain uses TRBV18 and TRBJ1-1; D is uncertain. Trimming removed 1 base at V and 8 bases at J, with 14 bases between. Germline values: CDR1 KGHSH, CDR2 LQKENI. CDR3 length: 14 amino acids. CDR3 residues: CASSPQTGENEAFF. Here the CDR3 DNA reads TGTGCCAGCTCACCACAAACGGGAGAAAACGAAGCTTTCTTT.

The rearrangement uses TRBV9 and TRBJ1-6; 8 positions agree with TRBD1. Germline CDR1 is SGDLS and CDR2 is YYNGEE. J was trimmed by 7 bases and V by 4 bases; bases with no gene match: 4. The CDR3 sequence is 14 residues long. The CDR3 region is CASSKGQENSPLHF. The CDR3 bases are TGTGCCAGCAGCAAGGGACAGGAAAATTCACCCCTCCACTTT.

The chain is built from TRBV10-3 and TRBJ2-3, with a tentative D call TRBD1 (6 bases). V lost 3 bases and J lost 3, with 10 bases in between. The germline CDR1 and CDR2 sequences are ENHRY and SYGVKD. The CDR3 has 14 amino acids. CDR3 in DNA: TGTGCCATCAGTGAAAGAGGGGGAACAGATACGCAGTATTTT. Amino acids: CAISERGGTDTQYF.

The chain is built from TRBV21-1 and TRBJ1-2; the D call TRBD1 from the table was never checked on the DNA. TRBV21-1 is classified as a pseudogene. The CDR3 loop spans 9 amino acids. The CDR3 DNA is TGTGCCAGCACCCATTCCTACACCTTC. This gives the protein CASTHSYTF.

The V call is TRBV29-1, the J call TRBJ2-7; 7 bases line up with TRBD1. Per germline, CDR1 SQVTM and CDR2 ANQGSEA. The CDR3 has 13 residues. V was clipped by 4 bases and J by 1 base; unmatched bases: 4. The chain's CDR3 is CSVGNRGSYEQYF. CDR3 DNA sequence: TGCAGCGTTGGTAACAGGGGATCCTACGAGCAGTACTTC.

This sequence joins TRBV11-2 and TRBJ2-3; TRBD2 aligns across 9 bases. Germline trimming cut 3 bases from V and 5 bases from J; bases unmatched to any gene: 3. The CDR3 totals 14 residues. Germline loops: CDR1 SGHAT, CDR2 FQNNGV. CDR3 amino acids: CASSFPAGGDTQYF. CDR3 nucleotide sequence: TGTGCCAGCAGCTTCCCAGCGGGGGGAGATACGCAGTATTTT. The variable domain in full, completed from reference TRBV11-2 and TRBJ2-3, reads EAGVAQSPRYKIIEKRQSVAFWCNPISGHATLYWYQQILGQGPKLLIQFQNNGVVDDSQLPKDRFSAERLKGVDSTLKIQPAKLEDSAVYLCASSFPAGGDTQYFGPGTRLTVL.

The gene calls are TRBV5-4 and TRBJ2-3; TRBD2 matches 9 bases. The length of the CDR3 is 16 residues. The trim removed 0 bases at V and 3 bases at J, leaving 5 bases unmatched. Germline CDR1 reads SGHNT; CDR2 reads YYREEE (reference sequence). The CDR3 DNA sequence: TGTGCCAGCAGCTTGGGACTAGCGGTAGGAACAGATACGCAGTATTTT. Amino acid sequence: CASSLGLAVGTDTQYF.

This chain uses TRBV29-1 with TRBJ1-2, with a weak D call TRBD1 (5 bases). CDR3 size: 14 residues. V was trimmed by 6 bases and J by 0 bases, leaving 14 bases between them. From germline, CDR1 is SQVTM and CDR2 ANQGSEA. The CDR3 loop reads CSVEGTATNYGYTF. DNA for the CDR3: TGCAGCGTGGAGGGGACCGCGACTAACTATGGCTACACCTTC.

V is TRBV6-5 and J is TRBJ2-7; a possible D gene is TRBD2 (6 bases). The CDR3 consists of 12 residues. Trimming shortened V by 5 bases and J by 6 bases, and 11 bases separated the two germline ends. Germline loops: CDR1 MNHEY, CDR2 SVGAGI. This CDR3 is CASSPRRGEQYF. In nucleotides, the CDR3 is TGTGCCAGCAGTCCCAGGAGGGGCGAGCAGTACTTC.

The gene calls are TRBV29-1 and TRBJ2-2; 9 bases fit TRBD1. CDR1 SQVTM and CDR2 ANQGSEA come from the germline V gene. V lost 7 bases to trimming and J lost 5 bases; unmatched junction nucleotides: 8. The CDR3 consists of 14 residues. The CDR3 region has the DNA TGCAGCGCCACGGACAGGGGATGGACCGGGGAGCTGTTTTTT. Translating gives CSATDRGWTGELFF.

The chain carries TRBV13 and TRBJ1-3; TRBD1 is a possible D gene (5 bases). This CDR3 spans 17 amino acids. V was trimmed by 6 bases and J by 0 bases, leaving 18 bases between them. The germline V gene encodes CDR1 PRHDT and CDR2 FYEKMQ (reference sequence). This CDR3 reads CASSFKFTGSSGNTIYF. In DNA, the CDR3 is TGTGCCAGCAGTTTCAAATTCACAGGAAGCTCTGGAAACACCATATATTTT.

The DNA for the CDR3 is TGCAGTGCTAGTGGGGGACTAGCGGGGGGACGAAGCTCCTACGAGCAGTACTTC. The encoded protein is CSASGGLAGGRSSYEQYF. This chain joins TRBV20-1 and TRBJ2-7; 15 bases are shared with TRBD2. This CDR3 comprises 18 residues. J lost 0 bases, V lost 3 bases, and 9 bases had no gene match. Germline V lookup: CDR1 DFQATT, CDR2 SNEGSKA (reference sequence).

V is TRBV5-1 and J is TRBJ1-1; TRBD1 is a possible D gene (6 bases). This CDR3 has 14 residues. The V end was cut by 5 bases, the J end by 2 bases, with 13 bases between. From germline, CDR1 is SGHRS and CDR2 YFSETQ. The CDR3 nucleotides read TGCGCCAGCAGTTCCAGGGGTGCCAACACTGAAGCTTTCTTT. This codes for CASSSRGANTEAFF.

The rearrangement uses TRBV4-2 and TRBJ1-1, with 8 bases aligning to TRBD1. Losses at the gene ends were 2 bases for V and 5 bases for J; bases not matched to a gene: 10. In germline, CDR1 is LGHNA, CDR2 YNFKEQ. The CDR3 is 16 residues long. The CDR3 reads CASSQSQGASGTEAFF. CDR3 DNA sequence: TGTGCCAGCAGCCAATCCCAGGGGGCTTCGGGGACTGAAGCTTTCTTT.

The genes are TRBV5-4 and TRBJ1-2, with a tentative D call TRBD1 (6 bases). The germline V gene has CDR1 SGHNT and CDR2 YYREEE (reference sequence). V was trimmed by 4 bases and J by 1 base, leaving 17 bases between them. The CDR3 is 16 residues long. The CDR3 sequence: CASSLNRASDNYGYTF. The CDR3 DNA follows: TGTGCCAGCAGCCTAAACAGGGCGAGTGATAACTATGGCTACACCTTC.

The chain combines TRBV29-1 with TRBJ1-6, with D hard to call. V was cut by 4 bases and J by 9 bases, with 13 bases left in between. The germline V gene encodes CDR1 SQVTM and CDR2 ANQGSEA. The CDR3 runs to 13 residues. The chain's CDR3 is CSVVTEMGSPLHF. The CDR3 DNA sequence: TGCAGCGTTGTAACAGAAATGGGTTCACCCCTCCACTTT. Combining the CDR3 with reference TRBV29-1 and TRBJ1-6 gives the whole variable domain SAVISQKPSRDICQRGTSLTIQCQVDSQVTMMFWYRQQPGQSLTLIATANQGSEATYESGFVIDKFPISRPNLTFSTLTVSNMSPEDSSIYLCSVVTEMGSPLHFGNGTRLTVT.

The chain carries TRBV5-1 and TRBJ2-3, with D uncertain. Germline V gene data show CDR1 as SGHRS and CDR2 as YFSETQ. The CDR3 sequence is 15 residues long. V shed 0 bases and J shed 6 bases, with 14 bases lying between them. The CDR3, as DNA: TGCGCCAGCAGCTTGGTCCCCTTTGGTAGTGATACGCAGTATTTT. Residues: CASSLVPFGSDTQYF.